The 3 T cell receptor beta chains below were found in one sample sequenced in a study of glioma-infiltrating T cells. Amplification of TCR alpha and beta CDR3 regions from RNA used iRepertoire nested multiplex PCR. TCRdb re-called the multiplex PCR reads through MiXCR, storing one row per CDR3 protein. The table records some 180,000 distinct CDR3 sequences, around 32% of them present only once. The sample taken for sequencing was glioma tissue, nonneoplastic brain tissue, or PBMCs (not recorded which). The origin of the receptors is a human donor with low-grade glioma or glioblastoma, undergoing nonglioma brain surgery, or in good health (not recorded which).

This clonotype came up many times. The CDR3 coding sequence is TGCAGCGTTTCCTCGAGCAGGCCTGAAGCTTTCTTT. This encodes CSVSSSRPEAFF. This sequence joins TRBV29-1 and TRBJ1-1; no clear D. The CDR3 is 12 amino acids. CDR1 SQVTM and CDR2 ANQGSEA come from the germline V gene. The V and J ends lost 5 bases and 6 bases respectively, with 13 bases between them.

This clonotype was detected only a few times. The V call is TRBV19, the J call TRBJ1-2; 9 positions match TRBD1. Germline CDR1 is LNHDA and CDR2 is SQIVND (reference sequence). The CDR3 length is 15 residues. After removal of 10 bases from V and 3 bases from J, the junction contained 12 bases not matched to a gene. Here the CDR3 reads CATKPGQGGYYGYTF. For the CDR3, the DNA is TGTGCCACTAAGCCGGGACAGGGAGGGTACTATGGCTACACCTTC.

This clonotype was observed at least ten times. The genes are TRBV2 and TRBJ1-5, with D tentatively TRBD1 (6 bases). The germline gives CDR1 SNHLY, CDR2 FYNNEI. The CDR3 consists of 14 residues. V lost 6 bases and J 5 bases, leaving 14 bases between the germline ends. For the CDR3, the DNA is TGTGCCAGCAGCCCCGGGACAAGGGATCAGCCCCAGCATTTT. This sequence encodes CASSPGTRDQPQHF. Combining the CDR3 with reference TRBV2 and TRBJ1-5 gives the whole variable domain EPEVTQTPSHQVTQMGQEVILRCVPISNHLYFYWYRQILGQKVEFLVSFYNNEISEKSEIFDDQFSVERPDGSNFTLKIRSTKLEDSAMYFCASSPGTRDQPQHFGDGTRLSIL.